The subject of this entry is one T cell receptor beta chain. The source of the sample is a study of Ad26.COV2.S vaccination and SARS-CoV-2 variants. As for the study in general: Donor was in the COV1001 Ad26.COV2.S trial arm. Ad26.COV2.S shots went into the muscle once or twice, 56 days apart.

The assay was immunoSEQ multiplex PCR, and TCRdb's table has in-frame clones only and misses some. Seen here are around 340,000 clones, 88% observed once, and the top ten hold around 6.4%. This sample's treatment: around 19 received Ad26.COV2.S at low or high dose, single or two shots; several received placebo; per-sample allocation not given. Collection of samples fell on day 63 after the first vaccine or placebo injection. CDR1 MNHNY and CDR2 SVGAGI come from the germline V gene (reference sequence). The CDR3 loop spans 11 amino acids. Trimming shortened V by 2 bases and J by 7 bases, and 5 bases separated the two germline ends.

The genes are TRBV6-6 and TRBJ1-1; the D is unclear. The material sequenced was peripheral blood, taken in a trial of Ad26.COV2.S vaccine versus placebo. The source is a person between 18 and 59 years old who received the Ad26.COV2.S COVID-19 vaccine or a placebo. Here the CDR3 reads CASSYNGEAFF. CDR3 DNA sequence: TGTGCCAGCAGTTACAACGGTGAAGCTTTCTTT.